This entry concerns a single T cell receptor (beta chain). No antigen is known for it. The germline V gene encodes CDR1 SGHRS and CDR2 YFSETQ. The CDR3 has 15 residues. Trimming cost V 5 bases and J 0 bases; bases outside gene matches: 6. The data originate from a study of neoadjuvant nivolumab and ipilimumab in lung cancer. Whole-study results and caveats: Compared with tumor-adjacent uninvolved lung, resected tumors showed greater richness and clonality. Pretherapy blood TCR richness correlated positively with resected tumor richness. TCR receptors were sequenced in few samples. From pretherapy to surgery, tumor richness and clonality rose with dual therapy.

Repertoires were generated with immunoSEQ multiplex PCR, while TCRdb's copy carries only in-frame clones and drops some. The repertoire has approximately 26,000 clones, around 80% of them found once; the top ten carry less than 7%. The input for sequencing was peripheral blood, taken before neoadjuvant nivolumab, alone or with ipilimumab. The chain joins TRBV5-1 to TRBJ1-2; TRBD1 aligns across 8 bases. The receptor's source is an adult with non-small cell lung cancer. In DNA, the CDR3 is TGCGCCAGCAGTCGGGGACAGGCAGCTAACTATGGCTACACCTTC. Translated, it gives CASSRGQAANYGYTF.